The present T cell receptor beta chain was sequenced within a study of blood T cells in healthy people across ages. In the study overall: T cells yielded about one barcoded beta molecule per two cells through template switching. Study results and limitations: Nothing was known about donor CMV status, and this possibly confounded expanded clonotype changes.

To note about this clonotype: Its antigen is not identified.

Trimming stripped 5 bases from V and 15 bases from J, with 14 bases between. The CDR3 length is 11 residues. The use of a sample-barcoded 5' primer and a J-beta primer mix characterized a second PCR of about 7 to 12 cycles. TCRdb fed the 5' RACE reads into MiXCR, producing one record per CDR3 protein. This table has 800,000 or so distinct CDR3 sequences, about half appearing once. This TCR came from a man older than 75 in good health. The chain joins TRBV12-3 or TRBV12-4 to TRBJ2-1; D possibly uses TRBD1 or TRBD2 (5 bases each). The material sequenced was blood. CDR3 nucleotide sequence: TGTGCCAGCAGTCCCCGGGACCTTCTGTTCTTC. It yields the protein CASSPRDLLFF.